The 4 T cell receptor beta chains below were found in one sample sequenced in a study of T cell responses to AZD1222 COVID-19 vaccine. Sequencing was performed with immunoSEQ multiplex PCR; in TCRdb, only in-frame clones are kept and a portion is missing. The sample holds approximately 200,000 clones, roughly 94% seen once. The sample here was peripheral blood, taken 28 days after the second dose of the MenACWY control vaccine. The receptor source for this set is an adult who received the MenACWY meningococcal vaccine as a control.

The genes are TRBV28 and TRBJ1-6, with a possible D match to TRBD1 (6 bases). Germline V gene sequence: CDR1 MDHEN, CDR2 SYDVKM. The CDR3 has 13 residues. V was shortened by 8 bases and J by 6 bases, with 11 bases between the two germline ends. In DNA, the CDR3 is TGTGCCAGCGCCCAGGGGAGTAATTCACCCCTCCACTTT. The encoded protein is CASAQGSNSPLHF. Full variable domain (remainder filled in from reference TRBV28 and TRBJ1-6): DVKVTQSSRYLVKRTGEKVFLECVQDMDHENMFWYRQDPGLGLRLIYFSYDVKMKEKGDIPEGYSVSREKKERFSLILESASTNQTSMYLCASAQGSNSPLHFGNGTRLTVT.

The rearrangement joins TRBV5-6 to TRBJ1-2; D gene unclear. Germline V gene data show CDR1 as SGHDT and CDR2 as YYEEEE. CDR3 length equals 13 residues. V dropped 0 bases and J dropped 6 bases, with 9 bases sitting between them. CDR3 sequence (DNA): TGTGCCAGCAGCTTGGGGCAGATCAATGGCTACACCTTC. Translation gives CASSLGQINGYTF.

This clone showed up just once. The chain links TRBV28 to TRBJ2-3, with 7 bases aligning to TRBD1. This CDR3 has 15 amino acids. V was clipped by 2 bases and J by 1 base; unmatched bases: 3. In germline, CDR1 is MDHEN, CDR2 SYDVKM. The CDR3 region is CASSLRQGGTDTQYF. CDR3 nucleotides: TGTGCCAGCAGTTTACGACAGGGTGGCACAGATACGCAGTATTTT.

In DNA form, the CDR3 reads TGTGCCAGCAGCTTGCCGAGATCCTACAATGAGCAGTTCTTC. Residues: CASSLPRSYNEQFF. The genes are TRBV7-9 and TRBJ2-1; D is unclear. The CDR3 totals 14 residues. Germline CDR1 and CDR2: SEHNR and FQNEAQ (reference sequence). Trimming stripped 3 bases from V and 1 base from J, with 7 bases between.